The sequence of this T cell receptor beta chain was determined in a study of beta chain features in type 1 diabetes. The study, taken as a whole, reports: TCRB CDR3s from Type 1 diabetes patients were moderately but significantly shorter in all four CD4+ subsets. For patients and controls alike, PCR might favor shorter templates to the same degree.

Of note for this clone: Antigen: not known.

Each donor gave one heparinised blood draw averaging about 110 mL. CD4+ naive, central memory, regulatory and stem cell-like memory cells were sorted via CD45RO/CCR7/CD25/CD127/CD95/CD27. Isolated RNA was reverse transcribed in full, so expressed TCRB transcripts were sequenced. This table comes from immunoSEQ multiplex PCR, and its TCRdb copy is limited to in-frame clones, with some not included. The sample shows about 250,000 clones, about a tenth of them seen only once. Trimming removed 2 bases from V and 6 bases from J; junction bases left unmatched: 5. The germline gives CDR1 SGHDT, CDR2 YYEEEE. The CDR3 loop spans 14 amino acids.

V gene TRBV5-6 combines with J gene TRBJ1-5; TRBD1 matches 7 bases. The sample taken for sequencing was naive CD4+ T cells from blood. This TCR came from a man aged 25 to 40 with type 1 diabetes. The DNA for the CDR3 is TGTGCCAGCAGCTTCCTTTCAGGGGGTCAGCCCCAGCATTTT. Protein product: CASSFLSGGQPQHF.